The rows below give T cell receptor beta chains drawn from one sample of a study of T cells in localized non-small cell lung cancer. Method: immunoSEQ multiplex PCR; TCRdb's copy keeps in-frame clones and lacks some. The sample shows about 25,000 clones, about 93% of them seen only once. Specimen: peripheral blood, collected before any cancer treatment. These receptor sequences come from a woman aged 35-75 years with stage I lung adenocarcinoma. Each CDR3 is given with its conserved first and last residue. Each record gives: CDR3 protein, CDR3 DNA, D gene, CDR3 length, clone size, J gene, V gene. A D gene is named only where the DNA matches it firmly. Only part of the rows carry a size: once, few, many, or a class if the clone is expanded.

cdr3_aa: CASSLSATYEQYF
cdr3_nt: TGTGCCAGCAGCTTGTCAGCCACCTACGAGCAGTACTTC
d_call: NA
cdr3_length: 13
clone_size: NA
j_call: TRBJ2-7
v_call: TRBV5-8

cdr3_aa: CASSAFRGTGELFF
cdr3_nt: TGTGCCAGCAGCGCCTTCCGGGGGACCGGGGAGCTGTTTTTT
d_call: NA
cdr3_length: 14
clone_size: NA
j_call: TRBJ2-2
v_call: TRBV25-1

cdr3_aa: CASRQTGIGTQYF
cdr3_nt: TGTGCCAGCAGACAGACAGGGATCGGGACCCAGTACTTC
d_call: TRBD1
cdr3_length: 13
clone_size: once
j_call: TRBJ2-5
v_call: TRBV28

cdr3_aa: CASSLEPLTQYF
cdr3_nt: TGTGCCAGCAGCTTAGAACCCCTCACGCAGTATTTT
d_call: NA
cdr3_length: 12
clone_size: NA
j_call: TRBJ2-3
v_call: TRBV7-9

cdr3_aa: CASSSPRVAGSSYNEQFF
cdr3_nt: TGTGCCAGCAGCTCGCCCCGTGTGGCAGGTAGCTCCTACAATGAGCAGTTCTTC
d_call: NA
cdr3_length: 18
clone_size: NA
j_call: TRBJ2-1
v_call: TRBV7-9

cdr3_aa: CASGWTPYEQYF
cdr3_nt: TGTGCCAGTGGGTGGACTCCCTACGAGCAGTACTTC
d_call: NA
cdr3_length: 12
clone_size: NA
j_call: TRBJ2-7
v_call: TRBV7-2

cdr3_aa: CASSGYLNTIYF
cdr3_nt: TGTGCCAGCAGTGGATACCTTAACACCATATATTTT
d_call: NA
cdr3_length: 12
clone_size: once
j_call: TRBJ1-3
v_call: TRBV25-1

cdr3_aa: CASSEGGRGYTF
cdr3_nt: TGTGCCAGCAGTGAGGGGGGCAGGGGCTACACCTTC
d_call: NA
cdr3_length: 12
clone_size: NA
j_call: TRBJ1-2
v_call: TRBV2

cdr3_aa: CASSTGTGGLRWEQFF
cdr3_nt: TGTGCCAGCAGCACCGGGACAGGGGGCCTGCGATGGGAGCAGTTCTTC
d_call: TRBD1
cdr3_length: 16
clone_size: once
j_call: TRBJ2-1
v_call: TRBV11-2

cdr3_aa: CASSPREANTGELFF
cdr3_nt: TGTGCCAGCTCACCCAGGGAAGCGAACACCGGGGAGCTGTTTTTT
d_call: NA
cdr3_length: 15
clone_size: NA
j_call: TRBJ2-2
v_call: TRBV18

cdr3_aa: CASSFLTGSGANVLTF
cdr3_nt: TGCGCCAGCAGCTTCCTCACAGGGTCTGGGGCCAACGTCCTGACTTTC
d_call: NA
cdr3_length: 16
clone_size: NA
j_call: TRBJ2-6
v_call: TRBV5-1

cdr3_aa: CASSLSSRYASTDTQYF
cdr3_nt: TGTGCCAGCAGCTTAAGCTCCCGTTACGCGAGCACAGATACGCAGTATTTT
d_call: NA
cdr3_length: 17
clone_size: NA
j_call: TRBJ2-3
v_call: TRBV7-3

cdr3_aa: CASSFSNREGIQYF
cdr3_nt: TGCGCCAGCAGCTTTTCGAACAGGGAGGGCATTCAGTACTTC
d_call: NA
cdr3_length: 14
clone_size: NA
j_call: TRBJ2-4
v_call: TRBV5-1

cdr3_aa: CASSIWSSGSNEQFF
cdr3_nt: TGTGCCAGTAGTATATGGTCTAGCGGGAGTAATGAGCAGTTCTTC
d_call: TRBD2
cdr3_length: 15
clone_size: NA
j_call: TRBJ2-1
v_call: TRBV19

cdr3_aa: CASSESAGGLYEQYF
cdr3_nt: TGCGCCAGCAGTGAGTCTGCGGGAGGGCTCTACGAGCAGTACTTC
d_call: TRBD2
cdr3_length: 15
clone_size: NA
j_call: TRBJ2-7
v_call: TRBV10-1

cdr3_aa: CASRLARDNPLYGYTF
cdr3_nt: TGTGCAAGTCGCTTAGCGCGGGACAACCCCCTCTATGGCTACACCTTC
d_call: NA
cdr3_length: 16
clone_size: NA
j_call: TRBJ1-2
v_call: TRBV12-2

cdr3_aa: CASNLLYNEQFF
cdr3_nt: TGTGCCAGCAACCTCCTATACAATGAGCAGTTCTTC
d_call: NA
cdr3_length: 12
clone_size: NA
j_call: TRBJ2-1
v_call: TRBV28

cdr3_aa: CASGLVLFDRAHTDTQYF
cdr3_nt: TGTGCTAGTGGTTTGGTACTGTTCGACAGGGCTCACACAGATACGCAGTATTTT
d_call: TRBD1
cdr3_length: 18
clone_size: NA
j_call: TRBJ2-3
v_call: TRBV12-5

cdr3_aa: CASSPAQVYQPQHF
cdr3_nt: TGTGCCAGCTCGCCCGCCCAGGTTTATCAGCCCCAGCATTTT
d_call: NA
cdr3_length: 14
clone_size: NA
j_call: TRBJ1-5
v_call: TRBV18

cdr3_aa: CASSRSQGGGQETQYF
cdr3_nt: TGTGCCAGCAGCCGAAGTCAGGGGGGAGGCCAAGAGACCCAGTACTTC
d_call: NA
cdr3_length: 16
clone_size: few
j_call: TRBJ2-5
v_call: TRBV7-9

cdr3_aa: CASSPLTSGSYNEQFF
cdr3_nt: TGTGCCAGCTCACCACTCACTAGCGGCTCCTACAATGAGCAGTTCTTC
d_call: TRBD2
cdr3_length: 16
clone_size: NA
j_call: TRBJ2-1
v_call: TRBV18

cdr3_aa: CASSVDGVRDNEQFF
cdr3_nt: TGTGCCAGCAGCGTAGATGGGGTGCGGGACAATGAGCAGTTCTTC
d_call: NA
cdr3_length: 15
clone_size: NA
j_call: TRBJ2-1
v_call: TRBV9

cdr3_aa: CASRGGGFEAFF
cdr3_nt: TGCGCCAGCAGAGGAGGCGGGTTTGAAGCTTTCTTT
d_call: NA
cdr3_length: 12
clone_size: NA
j_call: TRBJ1-1
v_call: TRBV10-2

cdr3_aa: CASSEAFHDYEQYF
cdr3_nt: TGTGCCAGCAGTGAAGCGTTCCATGATTACGAGCAGTACTTC
d_call: NA
cdr3_length: 14
clone_size: once
j_call: TRBJ2-7
v_call: TRBV6-1

cdr3_aa: CASSSVGGEQYF
cdr3_nt: TGTGCCAGCAGCTCTGTTGGAGGCGAGCAGTACTTC
d_call: NA
cdr3_length: 12
clone_size: once
j_call: TRBJ2-7
v_call: TRBV5-4

cdr3_aa: CASSLMARGEQYF
cdr3_nt: TGTGCCAGCAGCTTAATGGCTAGAGGCGAGCAGTACTTC
d_call: NA
cdr3_length: 13
clone_size: NA
j_call: TRBJ2-7
v_call: TRBV7-8

cdr3_aa: CASSFGTGAHNEQFF
cdr3_nt: TGTGCCAGCAGCTTTGGTACAGGGGCCCACAATGAGCAGTTCTTC
d_call: TRBD1
cdr3_length: 15
clone_size: few
j_call: TRBJ2-1
v_call: TRBV7-3

cdr3_aa: CASSPGGRTEAFF
cdr3_nt: TGTGCCAGCAGCCCCGGGGGTCGGACTGAAGCTTTCTTT
d_call: NA
cdr3_length: 13
clone_size: NA
j_call: TRBJ1-1
v_call: TRBV28

cdr3_aa: CASSSRGTSGPLYNEQFF
cdr3_nt: TGTGCCAGCAGCTCACGCGGGACTAGCGGGCCGTTATACAATGAGCAGTTCTTC
d_call: TRBD2
cdr3_length: 18
clone_size: NA
j_call: TRBJ2-1
v_call: TRBV7-2

cdr3_aa: CASSGPRDREDTGELFF
cdr3_nt: TGTGCCAGCAGCGGACCCCGGGACAGGGAAGACACCGGGGAGCTGTTTTTT
d_call: TRBD1
cdr3_length: 17
clone_size: NA
j_call: TRBJ2-2
v_call: TRBV9

cdr3_aa: CASSLSSRTEAFF
cdr3_nt: TGTGCCAGCAGCTTATCATCGCGCACTGAAGCTTTCTTT
d_call: NA
cdr3_length: 13
clone_size: NA
j_call: TRBJ1-1
v_call: TRBV7-9

cdr3_aa: CASSPDLRQDTHF
cdr3_nt: TGTGCCAGCAGCCCAGACCTACGACAGGACACCCACTTC
d_call: NA
cdr3_length: 13
clone_size: NA
j_call: TRBJ2-7
v_call: TRBV11-2

cdr3_aa: CAISDSGPWRSPQHF
cdr3_nt: TGTGCCATCAGTGACTCGGGACCCTGGAGGTCGCCCCAGCATTTT
d_call: NA
cdr3_length: 15
clone_size: NA
j_call: TRBJ1-5
v_call: TRBV10-3

cdr3_aa: CASSELYGSTYEQYF
cdr3_nt: TGTGCCAGCAGTGAATTATATGGGTCTACCTACGAGCAGTACTTC
d_call: NA
cdr3_length: 15
clone_size: NA
j_call: TRBJ2-7
v_call: TRBV6-1

cdr3_aa: CASSSGSNQPQHF
cdr3_nt: TGTGCCAGCAGTTCAGGTAGCAATCAGCCCCAGCATTTT
d_call: NA
cdr3_length: 13
clone_size: NA
j_call: TRBJ1-5
v_call: TRBV28

cdr3_aa: CASSSGGTSGRAREQFF
cdr3_nt: TGTGCCAGCAGCTCCGGGGGTACTAGCGGGAGGGCCCGGGAGCAGTTCTTC
d_call: TRBD2
cdr3_length: 17
clone_size: NA
j_call: TRBJ2-1
v_call: TRBV11-2

cdr3_aa: CASSLRGLAVQETQYF
cdr3_nt: TGTGCCAGCAGCCTACGGGGACTAGCGGTCCAAGAGACCCAGTACTTC
d_call: TRBD2
cdr3_length: 16
clone_size: NA
j_call: TRBJ2-5
v_call: TRBV7-2

cdr3_aa: CASSPRSSQGYEQYF
cdr3_nt: TGTGCCAGCTCACCTCGGTCTTCGCAGGGGTACGAGCAGTACTTC
d_call: NA
cdr3_length: 15
clone_size: NA
j_call: TRBJ2-7
v_call: TRBV18

cdr3_aa: CASSRGGEYEQYF
cdr3_nt: TGCGCCAGCAGTAGGGGGGGTGAGTACGAGCAGTACTTC
d_call: NA
cdr3_length: 13
clone_size: NA
j_call: TRBJ2-7
v_call: TRBV5-1

cdr3_aa: CASSDTGEGYTF
cdr3_nt: TGTGCCAGCAGTGACACAGGGGAGGGCTACACCTTC
d_call: TRBD1
cdr3_length: 12
clone_size: NA
j_call: TRBJ1-2
v_call: TRBV6-4

cdr3_aa: CATIGGREGSQETQYF
cdr3_nt: TGTGCCACCATCGGCGGGAGAGAGGGATCCCAAGAGACCCAGTACTTC
d_call: TRBD2
cdr3_length: 16
clone_size: NA
j_call: TRBJ2-5
v_call: TRBV15

cdr3_aa: CASSMMEGGYNEQFF
cdr3_nt: TGTGCCAGCAGCATGATGGAGGGAGGCTACAATGAGCAGTTCTTC
d_call: NA
cdr3_length: 15
clone_size: once
j_call: TRBJ2-1
v_call: TRBV7-3

cdr3_aa: CASSEASTGWETQYF
cdr3_nt: TGTGCCAGCAGTGAAGCGTCGACAGGGTGGGAGACCCAGTACTTC
d_call: TRBD1
cdr3_length: 15
clone_size: NA
j_call: TRBJ2-5
v_call: TRBV2

cdr3_aa: CAWMDGEAFF
cdr3_nt: TGTGCCTGGATGGACGGAGAAGCTTTCTTT
d_call: NA
cdr3_length: 10
clone_size: NA
j_call: TRBJ1-1
v_call: TRBV30

cdr3_aa: CASSPGQGVGEQFF
cdr3_nt: TGTGCCAGTAGCCCTGGACAGGGGGTTGGTGAGCAGTTCTTC
d_call: TRBD1
cdr3_length: 14
clone_size: NA
j_call: TRBJ2-1
v_call: TRBV19